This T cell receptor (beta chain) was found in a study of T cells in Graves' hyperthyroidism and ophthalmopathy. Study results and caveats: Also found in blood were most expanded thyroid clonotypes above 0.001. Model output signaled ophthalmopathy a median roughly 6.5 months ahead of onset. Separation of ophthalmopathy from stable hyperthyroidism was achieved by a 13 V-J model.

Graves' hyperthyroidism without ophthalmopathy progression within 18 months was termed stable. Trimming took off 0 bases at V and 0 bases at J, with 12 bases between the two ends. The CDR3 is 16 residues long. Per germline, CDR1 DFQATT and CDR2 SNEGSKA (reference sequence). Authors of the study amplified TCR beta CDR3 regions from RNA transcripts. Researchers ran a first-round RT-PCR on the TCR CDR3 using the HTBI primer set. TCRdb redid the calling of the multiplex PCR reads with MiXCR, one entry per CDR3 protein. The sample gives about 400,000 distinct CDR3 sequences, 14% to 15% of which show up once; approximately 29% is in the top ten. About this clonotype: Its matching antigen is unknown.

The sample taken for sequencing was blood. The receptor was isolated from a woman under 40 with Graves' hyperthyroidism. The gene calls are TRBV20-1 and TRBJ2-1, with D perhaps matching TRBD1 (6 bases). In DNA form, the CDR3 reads TGCAGTGCTAGAGATGTTCAGGGGCCCTCCTACAATGAGCAGTTCTTC. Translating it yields CSARDVQGPSYNEQFF.